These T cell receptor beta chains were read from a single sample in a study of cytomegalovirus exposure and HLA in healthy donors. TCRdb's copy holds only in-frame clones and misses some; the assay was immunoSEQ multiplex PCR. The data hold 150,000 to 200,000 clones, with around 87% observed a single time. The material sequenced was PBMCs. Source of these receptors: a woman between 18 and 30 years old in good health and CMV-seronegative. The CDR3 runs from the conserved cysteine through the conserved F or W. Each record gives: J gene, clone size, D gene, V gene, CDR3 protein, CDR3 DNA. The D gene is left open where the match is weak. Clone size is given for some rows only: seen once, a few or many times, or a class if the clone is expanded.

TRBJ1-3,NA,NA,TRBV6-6,CASSSGEAGNTIYF,TGTGCCAGCAGTTCAGGGGAAGCTGGAAACACCATATATTTT
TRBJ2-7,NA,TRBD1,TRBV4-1,CASSHLTGGYEQYF,TGCGCCAGCAGCCATCTTACAGGGGGCTACGAGCAGTACTTC
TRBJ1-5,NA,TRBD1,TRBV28,CASSPWGQGDQPQHF,TGTGCCAGCAGCCCTTGGGGACAGGGGGACCAGCCCCAGCATTTT
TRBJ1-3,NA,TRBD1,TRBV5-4,CASSLAGAGGFSGNTIYF,TGTGCCAGCAGCTTGGCCGGGGCAGGGGGTTTCTCTGGAAACACCATATATTTT
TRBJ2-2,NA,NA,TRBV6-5,CASSFRTRVRTGELFF,TGTGCCAGCAGTTTCCGGACACGGGTACGGACCGGGGAGCTGTTTTTT
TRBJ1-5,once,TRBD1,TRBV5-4,CASSSGTVNQPQHF,TGTGCCAGCAGCTCCGGGACAGTTAATCAGCCCCAGCATTTT
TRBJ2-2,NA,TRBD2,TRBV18,CASSPAGVATGELFF,TGTGCCAGCTCACCAGCGGGGGTGGCGACCGGGGAGCTGTTTTTT
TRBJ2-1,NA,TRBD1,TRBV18,CASSPGQGARNEQFF,TGTGCCAGCTCACCAGGACAGGGGGCGCGCAATGAGCAGTTCTTC
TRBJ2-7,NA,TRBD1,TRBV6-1,CASSANRGPSYEQYF,TGTGCCAGCAGTGCCAACAGGGGACCCTCCTACGAGCAGTACTTC
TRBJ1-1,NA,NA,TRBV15,CATSRDSEAFF,TGTGCCACCAGCAGGGACAGTGAAGCTTTCTTT
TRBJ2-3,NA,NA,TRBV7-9,CASSSNTDTQYF,TGTGCCAGCAGCTCCAACACAGATACGCAGTATTTT
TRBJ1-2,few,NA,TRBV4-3,CASSQDGHYGYTF,TGCGCCAGCAGCCAAGATGGGCACTATGGCTACACCTTC
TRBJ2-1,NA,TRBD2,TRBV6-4,CASGTSGGAAYNEQFF,TGTGCCAGCGGGACTAGCGGGGGGGCAGCATACAATGAGCAGTTCTTC
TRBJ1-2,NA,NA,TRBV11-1,CASSLNGVEWGYTF,TGTGCCAGCAGCTTGAACGGAGTAGAATGGGGCTACACCTTC
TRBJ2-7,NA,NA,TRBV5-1,CASSLTGEAYEQYF,TGCGCCAGCAGCTTGACTGGGGAGGCCTACGAGCAGTACTTC
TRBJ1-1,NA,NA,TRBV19,CATTIGPRGNTEAFF,TGTGCCACCACCATAGGACCCAGGGGGAACACTGAAGCTTTCTTT
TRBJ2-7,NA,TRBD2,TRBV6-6,CASRGGLADIYEQYF,TGTGCCAGCAGGGGGGGACTAGCGGACATCTACGAGCAGTACTTC
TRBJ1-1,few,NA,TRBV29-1,CSVLTEVTEAFF,TGCAGCGTCTTGACAGAGGTCACTGAAGCTTTCTTT
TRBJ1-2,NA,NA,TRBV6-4,CASSDSKSGNYGYTF,TGTGCCAGCAGTGACTCGAAGTCGGGGAACTATGGCTACACCTTC
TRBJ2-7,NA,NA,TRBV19,CASSAPTRTSAYEQYF,TGTGCCAGTAGTGCCCCAACCCGGACATCAGCCTACGAGCAGTACTTC
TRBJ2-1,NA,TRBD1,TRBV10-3,CAISLRQGAQVNEQFF,TGTGCCATCAGTCTAAGACAGGGGGCGCAAGTCAATGAGCAGTTCTTC
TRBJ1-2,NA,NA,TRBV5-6,CASSTGQTNYGYTF,TGTGCCAGCAGCACCGGACAGACCAACTATGGCTACACCTTC
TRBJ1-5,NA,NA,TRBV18,CASSPTGGNQPQHF,TGTGCCAGCTCACCAACCGGGGGCAATCAGCCCCAGCATTTT
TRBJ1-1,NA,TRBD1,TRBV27,CASGNRGLNTEAFF,TGTGCCAGCGGGAACAGGGGGTTGAACACTGAAGCTTTCTTT
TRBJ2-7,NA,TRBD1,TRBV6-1,CASRITGTGAYEQYF,TGTGCCAGCAGGATCACCGGGACAGGGGCCTACGAGCAGTACTTC
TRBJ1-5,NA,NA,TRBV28,CASRQGINQPQHF,TGTGCCAGCAGACAGGGTATCAATCAGCCCCAGCATTTT
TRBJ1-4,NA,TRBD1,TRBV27,CASSRQGYGKLFF,TGTGCCAGCAGCCGACAGGGGTATGGAAAACTGTTTTTT
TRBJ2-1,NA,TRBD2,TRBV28,CASSLRGLGGDEQFF,TGTGCCAGCAGTTTAAGAGGACTAGGAGGGGATGAGCAGTTCTTC
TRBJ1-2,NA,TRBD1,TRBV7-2,CASSFRGTVYGYTF,TGTGCCAGCAGCTTTCGAGGGACAGTCTATGGCTACACCTTC
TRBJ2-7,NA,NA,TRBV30,CAWSQGEVLRTYEQYF,TGTGCCTGGAGTCAGGGTGAGGTCCTCCGGACCTACGAGCAGTACTTC
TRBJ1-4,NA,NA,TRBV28,CASSLSGGTNEKLFF,TGTGCCAGCAGTTTATCGGGGGGAACTAATGAAAAACTGTTTTTT
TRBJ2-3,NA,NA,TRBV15,CATSSSSTDTQYF,TGTGCTACCAGCAGTTCTAGCACAGATACGCAGTATTTT
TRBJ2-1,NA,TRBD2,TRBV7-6,CASSLVNVGLFNEQFF,TGTGCCAGCAGCTTAGTTAACGTGGGACTATTCAATGAGCAGTTCTTC
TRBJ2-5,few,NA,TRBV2,CASSRETRKETQYF,TGTGCCAGCAGTAGAGAGACTAGAAAAGAGACCCAGTACTTC
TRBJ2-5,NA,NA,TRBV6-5,CASSYSGGRETQYF,TGTGCCAGCAGTTACTCGGGAGGTCGGGAGACCCAGTACTTC
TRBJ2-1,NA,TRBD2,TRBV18,CASSPGLAGGEWFF,TGTGCCAGCTCACCAGGACTAGCGGGGGGTGAATGGTTCTTC
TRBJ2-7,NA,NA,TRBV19,CASSIGGPGYYEQYF,TGTGCCAGTAGTATAGGGGGCCCTGGATACTACGAGCAGTACTTC
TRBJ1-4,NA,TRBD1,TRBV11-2,CASTYPGQSFEKLFF,TGTGCCAGCACCTACCCGGGACAGAGTTTTGAAAAACTGTTTTTT
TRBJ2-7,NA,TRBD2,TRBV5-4,CASSSTSGGAGEQYF,TGTGCCAGCAGCTCGACTAGCGGGGGGGCTGGCGAGCAGTACTTC
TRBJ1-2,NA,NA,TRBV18,CASSLSGQADRGYTF,TGTGCCAGCTCCCTGAGCGGGCAGGCCGATCGGGGCTACACCTTC
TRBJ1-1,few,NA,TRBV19,CASSILAGVNTEAFF,TGTGCCAGTAGTATCCTGGCAGGGGTGAACACTGAAGCTTTCTTT
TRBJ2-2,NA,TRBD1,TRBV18,CASSPLDRGHTGELFF,TGTGCCAGCTCACCATTGGACAGGGGGCATACCGGGGAGCTGTTTTTT
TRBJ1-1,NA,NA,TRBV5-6,CASSLVGARSLGAFF,TGTGCCAGCAGCCTTGTGGGGGCTCGGTCGCTCGGAGCTTTCTTT
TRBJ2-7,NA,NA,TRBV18,CASSPTGQRSSYEQYF,TGTGCCAGCTCACCAACAGGACAGAGGAGCTCCTACGAGCAGTACTTC
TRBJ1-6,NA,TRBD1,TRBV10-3,CAIRTTGGDSPLHF,TGTGCCATCAGAACCACAGGGGGCGACTCACCCCTCCACTTT
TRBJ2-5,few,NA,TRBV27,CASSPTVSQETQYF,TGTGCCAGCAGTCCGACAGTCAGCCAAGAGACCCAGTACTTC
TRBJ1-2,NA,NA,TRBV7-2,CASSPLTVGYGYTF,TGTGCCAGCAGCCCCTTGACAGTTGGCTATGGCTACACCTTC
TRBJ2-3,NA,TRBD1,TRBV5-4,CASRQTGVADTQYF,TGTGCCAGCAGACAGACAGGGGTTGCAGATACGCAGTATTTT
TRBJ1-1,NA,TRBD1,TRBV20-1,CSAREDREAFF,TGCAGTGCCCGTGAGGACAGGGAAGCTTTCTTT
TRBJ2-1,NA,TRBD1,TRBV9,CASSVGQGKYNEQFF,TGTGCCAGCAGCGTAGGACAGGGGAAATACAATGAGCAGTTCTTC
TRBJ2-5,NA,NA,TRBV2,CASSAGLYQETQYF,TGTGCCAGCAGTGCAGGGTTGTACCAAGAGACCCAGTACTTC
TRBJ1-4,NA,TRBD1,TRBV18,CASSPPSGTGGEKLFF,TGTGCCAGCTCACCCCCAAGCGGGACAGGCGGGGAAAAACTGTTTTTT
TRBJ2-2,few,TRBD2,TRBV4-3,CASSQDQGGRAGTGELFF,TGCGCCAGCAGCCAAGATCAAGGCGGGAGGGCAGGCACCGGGGAGCTGTTTTTT
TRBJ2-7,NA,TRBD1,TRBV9,CASSVGFGQGAEYEQYF,TGTGCCAGCAGCGTAGGTTTCGGACAGGGAGCCGAATACGAGCAGTACTTC
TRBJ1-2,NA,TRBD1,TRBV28,CASSPRQGPNYGYTF,TGTGCCAGCAGTCCACGACAGGGACCTAACTATGGCTACACCTTC
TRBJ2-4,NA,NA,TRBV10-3,CAISESTGLAKNIQYF,TGTGCCATCAGTGAGTCGACAGGTTTAGCCAAAAACATTCAGTACTTC